These T cell receptor beta chains were read from a single sample in a study of neurological immune-mediated disorders. TCRdb re-analysed the 5' RACE reads in MiXCR, keeping a single row per CDR3 protein. The data hold 55,000 to 60,000 distinct CDR3 sequences, with approximately 4% observed a single time. The material sequenced was PBMCs. The source of these receptors is a woman between 25 and 40 years old with multiple sclerosis. Each CDR3 is given with its conserved first and last residue. D genes are given only for firm matches. The size of a clone is reported for some rows only, either as once, few or many, or as a class for expanded clones.

d_call j_call clone_size v_call cdr3_nt cdr3_aa
. TRBJ1-2 many TRBV4-2 TGTGCCAGCAGCCAAGAGGCCAGGGGCCTCTATGGCTACACCTTC CASSQEARGLYGYTF
. TRBJ1-6 . TRBV29-1 TGCAGCGTTAAGCGACAGGTCGGCTCACCCCTCAACTTT CSVKRQVGSPLNF
. TRBJ2-2 many TRBV12-3/TRBV12-4 TGTGCCAGCAGCTACACCGGCCCACACACCGGGGAGCTGTTTTTT CASSYTGPHTGELFF
. TRBJ1-3 many TRBV7-2 TGTGCCAGCAGCTTAACAGGAAACACCATATATTTT CASSLTGNTIYF
TRBD1 TRBJ2-1 many TRBV5-1 TGCGCCAGCAGCTTGGTCCGGACAGGGTTGCATGAGCAGTTCTTC CASSLVRTGLHEQFF
. TRBJ2-1 many TRBV6-5 TGTGCCAGCAGTTACGATCCGGGACCCTTAGGAAATGAGCAGTTCTTC CASSYDPGPLGNEQFF
TRBD2 TRBJ2-1 many TRBV27 TGTGCCAGCCACCGGGGACTATTAGGCAATGAGCAGTTCTTC CASHRGLLGNEQFF
. TRBJ2-7 many TRBV7-9 TGTGCCAGCAGCTTAGCAGGACGGAGAGAGCAGTACTTC CASSLAGRREQYF
. TRBJ2-3 many TRBV27 TGTGCCAGCAGTCCATGGCAGACTAGCACAGATACGCAGTATTTT CASSPWQTSTDTQYF
. TRBJ2-7 once TRBV9 TGTGCCAGCAGCGTAGCTCACAGGAGTTACGAGCAGTACTTC CASSVAHRSYEQYF
. TRBJ1-4 many TRBV7-9 TGTGCCAGCAGCCAAAGTGAGCGAAAACTGTTTTTT CASSQSERKLFF
TRBD2 TRBJ2-7 many TRBV20-1 TGCAGTGCTAGAGCCGGACTAGCGGGAGTCAGCTCCTACGAGCAGTACTTC CSARAGLAGVSSYEQYF
. TRBJ1-1 many TRBV7-9 TGTGCCAGCAGCCTGGGACGGTTGAACACTGAAGCTTTCTTT CASSLGRLNTEAFF
TRBD2 TRBJ2-7 many TRBV5-1 TGCGCCAGCAGCTTACTCAATACCGGGACTAGCGGGGGTAAGCAGTACTTC CASSLLNTGTSGGKQYF
TRBD1 TRBJ1-1 many TRBV6-2/TRBV6-3 TGTGCCAGCGAGTCAGGGGGCGCTGGGAAAACTGAAGCTTTCTTT CASESGGAGKTEAFF
TRBD2 TRBJ2-7 few TRBV15 TGTGCCACCAGCAGGGGCGGGAGTAACTACGAGCAGTACTTC CATSRGGSNYEQYF
TRBD2 TRBJ2-1 many TRBV19 TGTGCCAGTAGGGCTAGCGGTTTCTCCTACAATGAGCAGTTCTTC CASRASGFSYNEQFF
TRBD1 TRBJ2-2 many TRBV24-1 TGTGCCACCAGGGGGACAGCCTCTACCGGGGAGCTGTTTTTT CATRGTASTGELFF